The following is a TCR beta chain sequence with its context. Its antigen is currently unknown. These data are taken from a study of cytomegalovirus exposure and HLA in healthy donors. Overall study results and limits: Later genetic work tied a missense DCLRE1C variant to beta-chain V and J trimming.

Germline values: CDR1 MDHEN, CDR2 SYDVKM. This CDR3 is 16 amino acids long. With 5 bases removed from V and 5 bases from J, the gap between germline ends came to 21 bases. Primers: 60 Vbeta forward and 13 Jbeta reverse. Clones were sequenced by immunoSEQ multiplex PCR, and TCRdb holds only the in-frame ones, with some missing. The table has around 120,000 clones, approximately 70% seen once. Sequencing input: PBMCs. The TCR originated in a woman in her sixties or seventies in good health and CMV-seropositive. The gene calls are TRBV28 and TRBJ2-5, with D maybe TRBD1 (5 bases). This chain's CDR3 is CASSPWGGTLGETQYF. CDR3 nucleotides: TGTGCCAGCAGTCCCTGGGGCGGAACACTCGGGGAGACCCAGTACTTC.